The rows below give T cell receptor beta chains drawn from one sample of a study of cytomegalovirus exposure and HLA in healthy donors. Only in-frame clones appear in the TCRdb table, and some are missing; sequencing was by immunoSEQ multiplex PCR. The table includes 120,000 to 150,000 clones, 55% to 85% detected once. The sample was PBMCs. These receptors were taken from a man aged 35-49 years in good health and CMV-seronegative. The CDR3 runs from the conserved cysteine through the conserved F or W. The order of the fields is V gene, D gene, clone size, J gene, CDR3 protein, CDR3 DNA. The D gene is left open where the match is weak. Expanded clones get a size class; other rows say once, few or many, or leave the size out.

TRBV27	-	-	TRBJ2-7	CASSLGQSYEQYF	TGTGCCAGCAGTTTAGGACAGTCCTACGAGCAGTACTTC
TRBV28	TRBD1	-	TRBJ1-5	CASSFVPGQGSNQPQHF	TGTGCCAGCAGCTTTGTTCCCGGACAGGGGAGCAATCAGCCCCAGCATTTT
TRBV6-1	TRBD2	once	TRBJ2-3	CASSEAWTSGGTDTQYF	TGTGCCAGCAGTGAAGCTTGGACTAGCGGGGGCACAGATACGCAGTATTTT
TRBV7-9	-	-	TRBJ1-2	CASSRGGLDYGYTF	TGTGCCAGCAGCCGGGGGGGGCTAGACTATGGCTACACCTTC
TRBV6-1	-	once	TRBJ2-7	CASRGDRGYLREQYF	TGTGCCAGCAGAGGTGATAGGGGCTATCTACGAGAGCAGTACTTC
TRBV7-8	TRBD1	-	TRBJ1-1	CASSFWRQGNTEAFF	TGTGCCAGCAGCTTTTGGAGACAGGGGAACACTGAAGCTTTCTTT
TRBV5-1	TRBD2	-	TRBJ2-5	CASSTGGTQETQYF	TGCGCCAGCAGCACCGGGGGGACCCAAGAGACCCAGTACTTC
TRBV6-1	TRBD1	few	TRBJ1-1	CASSEAPDRGTEAFF	TGTGCCAGCAGTGAAGCGCCTGACAGGGGCACTGAAGCTTTCTTT
TRBV11-2	-	-	TRBJ2-7	CASSLEGTGSYEQYF	TGTGCCAGCAGCTTGGAGGGGACGGGCTCCTACGAGCAGTACTTC
TRBV6-5	-	few	TRBJ1-6	CASSKRTGWSSPLHF	TGTGCCAGCAGTAAGCGAACAGGGTGGAGTTCACCCCTCCACTTT
TRBV10-3	-	-	TRBJ1-2	CAISRDTTNYGYTF	TGTGCCATCAGTCGGGACACGACTAACTATGGCTACACCTTC
TRBV2	TRBD1	-	TRBJ1-6	CASSLQGAGNSPLHF	TGTGCCAGCAGCTTACAGGGGGCTGGTAATTCACCCCTCCACTTT
TRBV6-1	-	-	TRBJ1-6	CASSGQGSYNSPLHF	TGTGCCAGCAGTGGGCAGGGTTCCTATAATTCACCCCTCCACTTT
TRBV2	-	-	TRBJ1-3	CASSSQGFEGNTIYF	TGTGCCAGCAGCTCACAGGGCTTCGAAGGAAACACCATATATTTT
TRBV28	-	-	TRBJ1-5	CASSFDSASQPQHF	TGTGCCAGCAGTTTTGACAGCGCGAGTCAGCCCCAGCATTTT
TRBV2	-	few	TRBJ2-7	CASTGPGVGAGSRYEQYF	TGTGCCAGCACAGGACCAGGGGTTGGGGCTGGCTCCAGGTACGAGCAGTACTTC
TRBV28	TRBD1	-	TRBJ2-7	CASSLVRTGYYEQYF	TGTGCCAGCAGTTTAGTCCGGACAGGTTACTACGAGCAGTACTTC
TRBV28	-	-	TRBJ2-7	CASTPSSKISYEQYF	TGTGCCAGCACACCATCCTCTAAGATCTCCTACGAGCAGTACTTC
TRBV4-1	-	few	TRBJ2-2	CASKLIRDKNTGELFF	TGCGCCAGCAAACTTATCCGGGACAAGAACACCGGGGAGCTGTTTTTT
TRBV7-8	-	-	TRBJ1-5	CASSSEDNQPQHF	TGTGCCAGCAGCTCGGAGGATAACCAGCCCCAGCATTTT
TRBV11-2	TRBD1	-	TRBJ1-2	CASSRPGQGHIYGYTF	TGTGCCAGCAGCAGACCGGGACAGGGGCATATATATGGCTACACCTTC
TRBV13	-	-	TRBJ1-6	CASSRRGRSNSPLHF	TGTGCCAGCAGCCGAAGAGGGAGGAGTAATTCACCCCTCCACTTT